Reported below is one T cell receptor beta chain. The antigen is unknown. These data come from a study of cytomegalovirus exposure and HLA in healthy donors. In the study overall: Sequencing of approximately 190 million T cells in an earlier analysis found more than 100 million unique TCR beta sequences.

The PCR ran on 60 Vbeta and 13 Jbeta primers. Sequencing used immunoSEQ multiplex PCR; TCRdb keeps in-frame clones, though not all of them. The table has hundreds of thousands of clones, about 80% seen once; the top ten hold more than 1.3%. This CDR3 region has 16 residues. In germline, CDR1 is SGHTA, CDR2 FQGTGA. Germline trimming cut 1 base from V and 3 bases from J; bases unmatched to any gene: 6. Study observations and caveats: For most subjects, TCR beta sequences were reported to predict HLA-A and HLA-B alleles with accuracy. Later genetic work tied a missense DCLRE1C variant to beta-chain V and J trimming. Researchers catalogued 164 TCR beta chains as cytomegalovirus-associated.

The clonotype comes from a girl aged 5 to 17 in good health and CMV-seronegative. Source material: PBMCs. V is TRBV7-3 and J is TRBJ2-1; TRBD2 aligns across 7 bases. Here the CDR3 DNA reads TGTGCCAGCAGCTTAAACGCAGCGGGAAGCTACAATGAGCAGTTCTTC. Encoded protein: CASSLNAAGSYNEQFF.